One T cell receptor beta chain is described in this entry. This receptor's antigen is unknown. Base quality data are lacking; no much larger clone is found one base away. Collaborating institutions collected whole blood in K2EDTA tubes following their own protocols. Collaborator samples were shipped for TCRbeta analysis as frozen whole blood, isolated PBMCs, or DNA extracted from either sample type. The sample belongs to a study of blood T cell repertoires in COVID-19 (dated by TCRdb to about 2020). Concerning the study at large: Collaborator samples came from the United States, Italy and Spain and covered acute and convalescent phases of COVID-19. The dataset comprised deeply sampled blood TCRbeta repertoires from subjects exposed to, actively infected with, or recovered from COVID-19. Nearly every sample came with metadata listing a de-identified subject ID, COVID-19 status, age in years and sex. The repertoires were released in a freely available public database meant as a resource for research on the immune response to SARS-CoV-2. The prospective study material was composed of cDNA or gDNA derived from T cells, B-cell-depleted T cells, or PBMCs. The samples were drawn from the first 160 participants of the ongoing ImmuneRACE study and from under 1,500 subjects provided by 6 global collaborators. Where available, HLA class I and class II types were obtained from metadata supplied by the sample provider rather than from assay-based typing. Overall study results and their limits: Clinical and demographic metadata were provided uncurated, with the amount varying by source and participant.

The immunoSEQ Assay, a bias-controlled multiplex PCR, was used to amplify TCRbeta CDR3 regions from genomic DNA. The authors processed their data as follows. Within the assay, amplification of reference gene primers was used to estimate how many nucleated cells each sample contained. To quantify the absolute abundance of each unique TCRbeta CDR3 rearrangement, sequence reads were collapsed and filtered. For each sample, productive Simpson clonality was calculated by taking the square root of Simpson's diversity index across productive rearrangements. Entries here come from immuneACCESS through TCRdb and include only in-frame sequences with V and J called. Some clones fail to appear in such tables; in the studies checked, an unresolved V gene covers under half of the shortfall, and the cause of the remainder is unknown. Clonal size and the V and J genes are those of that table, whereas D and trimming came from the DNA. The sample table holds 120,000 or so clones, of which approximately 90% were seen once. The top ten clonotypes cover more than 1.5% of the sample.

The sample was peripheral blood. This receptor was taken from a human donor in a cohort sampled during active COVID-19.

DNA sequence: TGTGCCAGCAGTTTCATCCTAGCGGGAGGGCGAGGGTCCTACGAGCAGTACTTC. It specifies CASSFILAGGRGSYEQYF. The V gene is TRBV28 and the J gene is TRBJ2-7, with TRBD2 identical over 12 junction bases. The CDR3 holds 18 amino acids from the cysteine to the phenylalanine. Just the 54-base CDR3 DNA is kept, in frame starting at base 1. Based on the germline V gene, the CDR1 and CDR2 sequences are MDHEN and SYDVKM. Ends trimmed: V by 3 bases, J by 1 base; bases unmatched to a gene: 10.